This passage covers 4 T cell receptor beta chains from one sample sequenced in a study of T cell responses to AZD1222 COVID-19 vaccine (dated by TCRdb to the early 2020s). What this sample's time point label stands for: about 28 days (+/-7) after the second vaccine dose. Taken with the paper, the label for treatment or condition translates to: meningococcal conjugate vaccine given as trial control. Libraries were prepared through the immunoSEQ multiplex PCR assay. Here the immuneACCESS table is served through TCRdb, limited to in-frame sequences with V and J called. Missing clones are a known gap in these copies; in checked studies unresolved V genes cover under half, and the rest lacks a known reason. The sample records 95,000 to 150,000 clones, 80% to 95% of which are singletons. More than 3.5% of the sample goes to the ten largest clones. This specimen was peripheral blood, taken 28 days after the second dose of the MenACWY control vaccine. Source of these receptors: an adult who received the MenACWY meningococcal vaccine as a control.

This clone came up once. The chain employs TRBV11-3 and TRBJ2-3; 8 nucleotides match TRBD1. The germline gives CDR1 SGHNT, CDR2 YENEEA. V dropped 5 bases and J dropped 2; count of bases not matched to a gene: 12. CDR3 length: 17 residues. CDR3 sequence reads: CASSHRQGKLPTDTQYF. The CDR3, as DNA: TGTGCCAGCAGCCACCGACAGGGGAAACTCCCCACAGATACGCAGTATTTT. Together with reference TRBV11-3 and TRBJ2-3, the CDR3 gives the full variable domain: EAGVVQSPRYKIIEKKQPVAFWCNPISGHNTLYWYLQNLGQGPELLIRYENEEAVDDSQLPKDRFSAERLKGVDSTLKIQPAELGDSAVYLCASSHRQGKLPTDTQYFGPGTRLTVL.

CDR3 loop: CASSLMRGYEQYV. In nucleotides, the CDR3 is TGTGCCAGCAGCTTAATGAGGGGCTACGAGCAGTACGTC. The chain is built from TRBV7-2 and TRBJ2-7; D possibly matches TRBD1 or TRBD2 (5 bases each). V was clipped by 2 bases and J by 3 bases, with 8 bases between them. The CDR3 is 13 amino acids. Germline CDR1 is SGHTA and CDR2 is FQGNSA.

The chain uses TRBV7-2 and TRBJ2-1; 12 bases map to TRBD2. Germline CDR1 SGHTA, CDR2 FQGNSA. This CDR3 has 14 amino acids. V shed 6 bases, J shed 9 bases, and the junction held 6 bases outside the gene matches. CDR3 DNA: TGTGCCAGCAGTCTAGCGGGGGGGGTTTTTGAGCAGTTCTTC. This gives the protein CASSLAGGVFEQFF.

The rearrangement links TRBV19 to TRBJ1-6; perhaps TRBD1 as D (6 bases). V shed 6 bases and J shed 5 bases, with 8 bases lying between them. CDR3 size: 13 residues. Germline CDR1 is LNHDA and CDR2 is SQIVND (reference sequence). In nucleotides, the CDR3 is TGTGCCAGTAGGGGGGACAATAATTCACCCCTCCACTTT. Encoded protein: CASRGDNNSPLHF.